The clone carrying this T cell receptor (beta chain) was observed once. Germline CDR1 is MNHEY and CDR2 is SVGEGT. The CDR3 totals 15 residues. V shed 1 base, J shed 7 bases, and the junction held 7 bases outside the gene matches. This sample stems from a study of blood T cell repertoires in COVID-19. Across the study: COVID-19 samples from acute and convalescent phases originated in the United States, Italy and Spain.

Assignments of participants to cohorts depended upon their own reported clinical history. TCRdb's copy holds only in-frame clones and misses some; the assay was immunoSEQ multiplex PCR. Seen here are 150,000 or so clones, more than 75% observed once, and the top ten hold approximately 1.2%. The material sequenced was PBMCs or T cells enriched from blood (not recorded which). This chain connects TRBV6-2 or TRBV6-3 to TRBJ2-1, with 7 nucleotides matching TRBD1. The sequence came from a woman aged 25 to 45 with acute COVID-19. The CDR3 region has the DNA TGTGCCAGCAGTTACTGGGGACAGTCTGGGAATGAGCAGTTCTTC. Protein product: CASSYWGQSGNEQFF.